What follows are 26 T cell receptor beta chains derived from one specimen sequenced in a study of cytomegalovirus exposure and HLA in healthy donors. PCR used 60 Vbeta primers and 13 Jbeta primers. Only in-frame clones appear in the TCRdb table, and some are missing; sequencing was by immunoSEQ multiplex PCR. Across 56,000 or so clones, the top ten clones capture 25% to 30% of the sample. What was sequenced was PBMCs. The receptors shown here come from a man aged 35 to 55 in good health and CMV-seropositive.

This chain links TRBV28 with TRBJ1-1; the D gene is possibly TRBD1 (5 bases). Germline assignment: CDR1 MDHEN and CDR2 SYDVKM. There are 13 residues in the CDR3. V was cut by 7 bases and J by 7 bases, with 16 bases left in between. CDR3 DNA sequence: TGTGCCAGCACCCCGACAGATACATTTGAAGCTTTCTTT. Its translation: CASTPTDTFEAFF.

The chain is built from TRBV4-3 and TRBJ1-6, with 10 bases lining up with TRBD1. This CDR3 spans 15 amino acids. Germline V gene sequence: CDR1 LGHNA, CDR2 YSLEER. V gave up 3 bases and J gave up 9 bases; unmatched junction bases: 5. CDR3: CASSQWTGGLSPLHF. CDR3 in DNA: TGCGCCAGCAGCCAGTGGACAGGGGGACTTTCACCCCTCCACTTT.

The chain's CDR3 is CASSDTGTRPFLQYF. In DNA, the CDR3 is TGTGCCAGCAGTGATACCGGGACTAGACCCTTTTTGCAGTACTTC. The chain combines TRBV6-1 with TRBJ2-7; 8 bases line up with TRBD2. Losses at the gene ends were 3 bases for V and 9 bases for J; bases not matched to a gene: 13. The germline CDR1 and CDR2 sequences are MNHNS and SASEGT. The CDR3 extends over 15 amino acids.

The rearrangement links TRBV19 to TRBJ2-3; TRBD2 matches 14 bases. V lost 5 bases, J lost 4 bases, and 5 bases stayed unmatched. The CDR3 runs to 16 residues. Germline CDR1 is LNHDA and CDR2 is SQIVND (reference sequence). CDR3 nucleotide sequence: TGTGCCAGTAGTCGAAGACTAGCGGGAGGGGCAGATACGCAGTATTTT. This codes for CASSRRLAGGADTQYF.

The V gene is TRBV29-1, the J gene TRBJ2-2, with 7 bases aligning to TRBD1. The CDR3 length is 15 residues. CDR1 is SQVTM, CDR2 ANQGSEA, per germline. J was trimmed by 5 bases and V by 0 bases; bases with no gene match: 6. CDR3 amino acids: CSVEDYKGATGELFF. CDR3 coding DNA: TGCAGCGTTGAAGATTACAAGGGGGCAACCGGGGAGCTGTTTTTT.

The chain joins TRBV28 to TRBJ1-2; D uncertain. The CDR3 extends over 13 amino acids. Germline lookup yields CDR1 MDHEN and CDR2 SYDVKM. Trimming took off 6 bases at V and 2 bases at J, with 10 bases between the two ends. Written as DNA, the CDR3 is TGTGCCAGCAGACAAGCGCACAACTATGGCTACACCTTC. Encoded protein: CASRQAHNYGYTF.

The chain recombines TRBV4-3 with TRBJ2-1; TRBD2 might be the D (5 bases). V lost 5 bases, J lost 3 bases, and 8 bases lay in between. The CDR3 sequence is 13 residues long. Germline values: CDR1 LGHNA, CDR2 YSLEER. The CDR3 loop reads CASSTRLYNEQFF. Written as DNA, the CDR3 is TGCGCCAGCAGCACTAGACTCTACAATGAGCAGTTCTTC.

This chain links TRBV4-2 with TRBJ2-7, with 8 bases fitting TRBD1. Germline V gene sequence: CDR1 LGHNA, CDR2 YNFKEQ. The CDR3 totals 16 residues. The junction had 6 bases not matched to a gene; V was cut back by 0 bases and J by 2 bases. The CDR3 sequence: CASSQDSGTGPYEQYF. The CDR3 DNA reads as TGTGCCAGCAGCCAAGATTCGGGGACAGGACCCTACGAGCAGTACTTC.

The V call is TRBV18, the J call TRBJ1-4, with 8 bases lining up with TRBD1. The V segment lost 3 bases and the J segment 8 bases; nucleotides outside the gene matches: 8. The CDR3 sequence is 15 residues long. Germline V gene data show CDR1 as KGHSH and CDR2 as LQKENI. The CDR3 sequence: CASSPTGQAREKLFF. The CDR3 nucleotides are TGTGCCAGCTCACCGACGGGACAGGCGAGGGAAAAACTGTTTTTT.

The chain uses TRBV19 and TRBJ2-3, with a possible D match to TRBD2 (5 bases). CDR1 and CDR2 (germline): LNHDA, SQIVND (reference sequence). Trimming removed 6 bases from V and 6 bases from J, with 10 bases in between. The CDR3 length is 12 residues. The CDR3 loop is CASRRPGDTQYF. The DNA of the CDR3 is TGTGCCAGTAGGCGGCCGGGGGATACGCAGTATTTT.

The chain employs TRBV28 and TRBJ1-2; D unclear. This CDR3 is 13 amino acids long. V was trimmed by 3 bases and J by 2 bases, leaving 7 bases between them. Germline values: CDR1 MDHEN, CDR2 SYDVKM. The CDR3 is CASSFGGNYGYTF. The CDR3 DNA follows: TGTGCCAGCAGTTTTGGAGGGAACTATGGCTACACCTTC.

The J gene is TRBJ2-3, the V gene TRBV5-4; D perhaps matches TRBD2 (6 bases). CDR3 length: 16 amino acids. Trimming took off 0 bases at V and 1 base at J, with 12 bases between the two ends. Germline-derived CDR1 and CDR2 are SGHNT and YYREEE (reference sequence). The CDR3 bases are TGTGCCAGCAGCTTGGGACTAGACGTAGGCACAGATACGCAGTATTTT. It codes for CASSLGLDVGTDTQYF.

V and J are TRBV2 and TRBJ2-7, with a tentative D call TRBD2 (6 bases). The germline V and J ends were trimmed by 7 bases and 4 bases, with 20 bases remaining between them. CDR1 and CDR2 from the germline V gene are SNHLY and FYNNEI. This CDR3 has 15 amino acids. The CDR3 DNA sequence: TGTGCCAGCACCAAGGGTTTGCTGGAGGGATACGAGCAGTACTTC. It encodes CASTKGLLEGYEQYF. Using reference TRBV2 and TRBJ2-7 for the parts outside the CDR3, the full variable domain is EPEVTQTPSHQVTQMGQEVILRCVPISNHLYFYWYRQILGQKVEFLVSFYNNEISEKSEIFDDQFSVERPDGSNFTLKIRSTKLEDSAMYFCASTKGLLEGYEQYFGPGTRLTVT.

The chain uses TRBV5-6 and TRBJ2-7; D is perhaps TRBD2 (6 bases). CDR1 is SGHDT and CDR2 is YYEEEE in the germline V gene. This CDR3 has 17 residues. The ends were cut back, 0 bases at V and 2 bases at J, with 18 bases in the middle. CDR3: CASSLDPHRLEPYEQYF. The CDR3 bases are TGTGCCAGCAGCTTGGACCCCCACAGACTAGAGCCCTACGAGCAGTACTTC.

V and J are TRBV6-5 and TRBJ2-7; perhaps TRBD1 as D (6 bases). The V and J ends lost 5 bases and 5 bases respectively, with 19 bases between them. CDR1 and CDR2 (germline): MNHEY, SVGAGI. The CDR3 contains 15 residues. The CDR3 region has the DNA TGTGCCAGCAGTCAACCCCGCCAGGGGTCCAACGAGCAGTACTTC. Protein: CASSQPRQGSNEQYF.

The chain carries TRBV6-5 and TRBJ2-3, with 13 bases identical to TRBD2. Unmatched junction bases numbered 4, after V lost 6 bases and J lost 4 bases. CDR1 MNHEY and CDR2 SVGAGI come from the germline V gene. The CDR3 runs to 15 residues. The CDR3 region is CASSPLAGGPDTQYF. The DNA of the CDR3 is TGTGCCAGCAGCCCACTAGCGGGGGGGCCAGATACGCAGTATTTT.

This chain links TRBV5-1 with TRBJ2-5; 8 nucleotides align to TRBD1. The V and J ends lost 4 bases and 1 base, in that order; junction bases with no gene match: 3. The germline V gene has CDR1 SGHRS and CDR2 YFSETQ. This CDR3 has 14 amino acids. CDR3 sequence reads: CASSADRGQETQYF. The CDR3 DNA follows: TGCGCCAGCAGCGCCGACAGGGGCCAAGAGACCCAGTACTTC.

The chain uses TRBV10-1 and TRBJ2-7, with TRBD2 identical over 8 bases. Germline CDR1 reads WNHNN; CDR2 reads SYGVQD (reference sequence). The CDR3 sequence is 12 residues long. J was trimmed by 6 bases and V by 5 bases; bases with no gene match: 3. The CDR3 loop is CASSTGGREQYF. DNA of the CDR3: TGCGCCAGCAGTACGGGAGGGCGCGAGCAGTACTTC.

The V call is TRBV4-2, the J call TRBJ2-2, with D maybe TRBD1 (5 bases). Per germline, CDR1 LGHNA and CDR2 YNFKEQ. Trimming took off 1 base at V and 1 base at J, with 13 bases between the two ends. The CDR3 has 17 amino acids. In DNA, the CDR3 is TGTGCCAGCAGCCAAGTCGGACATACCTTGAACACCGGGGAGCTGTTTTTT. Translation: CASSQVGHTLNTGELFF.

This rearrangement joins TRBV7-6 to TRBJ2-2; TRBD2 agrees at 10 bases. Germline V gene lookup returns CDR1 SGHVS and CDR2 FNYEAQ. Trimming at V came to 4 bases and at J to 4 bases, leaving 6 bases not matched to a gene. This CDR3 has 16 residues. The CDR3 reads CASSSLAGVATGELFF. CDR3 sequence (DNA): TGTGCCAGCAGCTCCCTAGCGGGAGTGGCCACCGGGGAGCTGTTTTTT.

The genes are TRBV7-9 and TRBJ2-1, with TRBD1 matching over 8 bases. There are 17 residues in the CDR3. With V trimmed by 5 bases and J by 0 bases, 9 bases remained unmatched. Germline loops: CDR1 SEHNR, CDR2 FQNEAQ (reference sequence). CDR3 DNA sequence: TGTGCCAGCAGCCCGTTGGGGACAGGACCCTCCTACAATGAGCAGTTCTTC. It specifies CASSPLGTGPSYNEQFF.

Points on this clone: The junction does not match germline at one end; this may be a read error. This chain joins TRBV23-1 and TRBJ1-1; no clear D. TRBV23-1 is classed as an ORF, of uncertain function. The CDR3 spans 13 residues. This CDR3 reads CASSHYTVILEDF. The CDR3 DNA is TGCGCCAGCAGTCACTATACCGTCATCCTGGAGGATTTT.

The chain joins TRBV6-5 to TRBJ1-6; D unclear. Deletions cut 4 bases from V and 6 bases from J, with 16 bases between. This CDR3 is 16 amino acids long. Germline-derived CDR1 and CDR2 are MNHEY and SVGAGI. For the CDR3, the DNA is TGTGCCAGCAGTTTACTGTCATTAGCTCGTAATTCACCCCTCCACTTT. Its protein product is CASSLLSLARNSPLHF.

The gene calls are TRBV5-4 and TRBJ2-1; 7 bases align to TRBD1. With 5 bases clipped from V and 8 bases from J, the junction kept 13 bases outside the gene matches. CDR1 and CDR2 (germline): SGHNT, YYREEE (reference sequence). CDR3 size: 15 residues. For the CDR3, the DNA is TGTGCCAGCAGTGAGACGGGACAGAACAATTATGAGCAGTTCTTC. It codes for CASSETGQNNYEQFF. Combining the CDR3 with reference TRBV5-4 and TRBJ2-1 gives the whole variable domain ETGVTQSPTHLIKTRGQQVTLRCSSQSGHNTVSWYQQALGQGPQFIFQYYREEENGRGNFPPRFSGLQFPNYSSELNVNALELDDSALYLCASSETGQNNYEQFFGPGTRLTVL.

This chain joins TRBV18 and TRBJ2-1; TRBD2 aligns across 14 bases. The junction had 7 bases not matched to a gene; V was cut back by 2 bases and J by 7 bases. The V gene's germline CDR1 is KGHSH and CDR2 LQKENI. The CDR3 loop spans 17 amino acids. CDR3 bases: TGTGCCAGCTCACCATCGTCGGGACTAGCGGGAGTGAATGAGCAGTTCTTC. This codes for CASSPSSGLAGVNEQFF.

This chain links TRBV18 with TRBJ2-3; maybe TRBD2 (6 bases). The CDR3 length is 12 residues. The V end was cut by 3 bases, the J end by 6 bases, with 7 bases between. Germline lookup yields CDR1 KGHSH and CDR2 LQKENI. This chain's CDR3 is CASSPEGDTQYF. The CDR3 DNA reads TGTGCCAGCTCACCGGAGGGGGATACGCAGTATTTT.